This T cell receptor beta chain emerged from a study of blood T cells in healthy people across ages. Notes on the study in general: The diversity estimates, figures obtained from one million T cells, were considered underestimates.

About this clonotype: Its target is not known.

The CDR3 contains 12 residues. The V gene's germline CDR1 is ENHRY and CDR2 SYGVKD. The V gene lost 3 bases and the J gene lost 8 bases, with 10 bases spanning the gap. The authors ran a second PCR of about 7 to 11 cycles using a sample-barcoded 5' primer and a J-beta primer mix. TCRdb ran MiXCR on the 5' RACE reads and lists one entry per CDR3 protein. The table includes around 1.1 million distinct CDR3 sequences, around two fifths detected once. J is TRBJ1-2 and V is TRBV10-3; D ambiguous. Sequencing used blood. The receptor comes from a man younger than 35 in good health. The CDR3 protein is CAISEGRYGYTF. The DNA of the CDR3 is TGTGCCATCAGTGAAGGCAGGTACGGCTACACCTTC.